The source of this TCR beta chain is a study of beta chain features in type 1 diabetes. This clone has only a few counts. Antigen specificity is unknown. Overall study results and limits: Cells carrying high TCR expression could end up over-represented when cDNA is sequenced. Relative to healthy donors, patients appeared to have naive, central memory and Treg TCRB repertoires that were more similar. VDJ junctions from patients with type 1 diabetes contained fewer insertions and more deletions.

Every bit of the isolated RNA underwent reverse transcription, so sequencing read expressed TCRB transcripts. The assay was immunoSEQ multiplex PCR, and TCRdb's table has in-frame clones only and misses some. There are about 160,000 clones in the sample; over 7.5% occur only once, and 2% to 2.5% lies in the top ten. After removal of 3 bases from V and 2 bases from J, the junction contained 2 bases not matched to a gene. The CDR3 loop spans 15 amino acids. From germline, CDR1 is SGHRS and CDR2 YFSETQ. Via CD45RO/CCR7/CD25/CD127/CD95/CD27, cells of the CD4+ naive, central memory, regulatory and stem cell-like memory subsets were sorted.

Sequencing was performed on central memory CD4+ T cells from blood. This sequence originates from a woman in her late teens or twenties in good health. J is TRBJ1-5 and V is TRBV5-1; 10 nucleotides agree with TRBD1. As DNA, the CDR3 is TGCGCCAGCAGCTCCGGACAGGGGGGCAATCAGCCCCAGCATTTT. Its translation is CASSSGQGGNQPQHF.